Listed below are T cell receptor beta chains from one sample, sequenced in a study of blood T cells in healthy people across ages. TCRdb analysed the 5' RACE reads with MiXCR anew, one entry per CDR3 protein. Of about 400,000 distinct CDR3 sequences listed, 52% were seen once; the top ten hold 50% to 65%. Sequenced input: blood. Receptors were obtained from a man aged 55 to 70 in good health. Each CDR3 is given with its conserved first and last residue. D genes are given only for firm matches. Size values are once, few and many counts, or a class for expanded clones, and some rows have none.

TRBV28	NA	TRBJ2-7	NA	12	CATLGRESEQYF	TGTGCCACTCTTGGCAGGGAGAGCGAGCAGTACTTC
TRBV7-6	TRBD1	TRBJ1-5	NA	15	CASSRLGQPNEPQHF	TGTGCCAGCAGCCGACTGGGACAGCCAAACGAGCCCCAGCATTTT
TRBV19	NA	TRBJ1-5	NA	16	CASSIDGANDNQPQHF	TGTGCCAGTAGTATAGACGGGGCAAATGACAATCAGCCCCAGCATTTT
TRBV28	NA	TRBJ2-1	few	12	CASSTPGGVQFF	TGTGCCAGCAGTACCCCCGGAGGGGTGCAGTTCTTC
TRBV20-1	TRBD2	TRBJ2-1	NA	14	CSATSGRRDNEQFF	TGCAGTGCCACTAGCGGGAGGAGAGACAATGAGCAGTTCTTC
TRBV12-3/TRBV12-4	NA	TRBJ2-1	NA	12	CASSLGTGGQFF	TGTGCCAGCAGCCTAGGGACTGGCGGGCAGTTCTTC
TRBV9	TRBD1	TRBJ2-1	NA	17	CASSVEFRDRVHNEQFF	TGTGCCAGCAGCGTAGAGTTTCGGGACAGGGTACACAATGAGCAGTTCTTC
TRBV7-7	TRBD2	TRBJ2-5	NA	14	CACSLAGGRETQYF	TGTGCTTGCAGCTTAGCGGGTGGCCGCGAGACCCAGTACTTC
TRBV6-1	NA	TRBJ2-7	NA	15	CASSEEASEYYEQYF	TGTGCCAGCAGTGAAGAGGCTAGCGAATACTACGAGCAGTACTTC
TRBV7-2	NA	TRBJ2-7	few	11	CASSERNEQYF	TGTGCCAGCAGCGAACGGAACGAGCAGTACTTC
TRBV6-5	TRBD2	TRBJ2-3	few	18	CASSWLGGSGPRTDTQYF	TGTGCCAGCAGTTGGCTCGGCGGGAGTGGACCACGGACAGATACGCAGTATTTT
TRBV6-5	TRBD2	TRBJ2-4	NA	15	CASSLGREATGEQYF	TGTGCCAGCAGTTTGGGCCGGGAGGCCACGGGGGAGCAGTACTTC
TRBV7-2	NA	TRBJ1-2	NA	14	CASSLALSNYGYTF	TGTGCCAGCAGCTTAGCGCTGTCAAACTATGGCTACACCTTC
TRBV29-1	NA	TRBJ2-5	NA	12	CSARTSQETQYF	TGCAGCGCACGGACTTCGCAAGAGACCCAGTACTTC
TRBV9	NA	TRBJ2-7	few	14	CASSVGPSSYEQYF	TGTGCCAGCAGCGTAGGTCCAAGCTCCTACGAGCAGTACTTC
TRBV4-3	TRBD1	TRBJ2-5	NA	13	CASSPRQGTEQYF	TGCGCCAGCAGCCCACGACAGGGGACGGAGCAGTACTTC
TRBV5-1	NA	TRBJ2-2	NA	13	CASSLVNTGELFF	TGCGCCAGCAGCTTGGTCAACACCGGGGAGCTGTTTTTT
TRBV5-4	NA	TRBJ2-3	NA	16	CASSLTPPQRADTQYF	TGTGCCAGCAGCTTGACACCACCTCAGAGGGCAGATACGCAGTATTTT
TRBV19	TRBD2	TRBJ2-2	NA	17	CASSRTPGLADAGELFF	TGTGCCAGTAGTAGGACTCCGGGACTAGCAGACGCCGGGGAGCTGTTTTTT
TRBV27	NA	TRBJ2-3	NA	13	CASSWGRTDTQYF	TGTGCCAGCAGTTGGGGGCGCACAGATACGCAGTATTTT
TRBV11-2	TRBD1	TRBJ2-7	NA	15	CASSRTGVASYEQYF	TGTGCCAGTAGCCGGACAGGGGTGGCCTCCTACGAGCAGTACTTC
TRBV2	NA	TRBJ1-2	NA	17	CASRESRGVDPNYGYTF	TGTGCCAGCAGGGAAAGTCGAGGGGTTGATCCTAACTATGGCTACACCTTC
TRBV28	NA	TRBJ2-7	few	12	CASSPTWYEQYF	TGTGCCAGCAGTCCCACCTGGTACGAGCAGTACTTC
TRBV27	TRBD1	TRBJ1-2	NA	16	CASSLYSGQGNYGYTF	TGTGCCAGCAGTTTATATTCGGGACAGGGTAACTATGGCTACACCTTC
TRBV12-3/TRBV12-4	NA	TRBJ2-5	NA	13	CASSLAVQETQYF	TGTGCCAGCAGTTTAGCAGTCCAAGAGACCCAGTACTTC
TRBV6-5	NA	TRBJ2-1	NA	15	CASSLDGIPYNEQFF	TGTGCCAGCAGCCTCGACGGGATTCCTTACAATGAGCAGTTCTTC
TRBV28	NA	TRBJ2-3	few	14	CASSLGTATDTQYF	TGTGCCAGCAGCCTCGGGACGGCCACAGATACGCAGTATTTT
TRBV14	NA	TRBJ2-3	NA	15	CASSEGGAQGDTQYF	TGTGCCAGCTCGGAAGGGGGGGCGCAAGGAGATACGCAGTATTTT
TRBV2	TRBD2	TRBJ2-1	few	18	CASSVGTSGGNSYNEQFF	TGTGCCAGCAGCGTCGGGACTAGCGGGGGGAATTCGTACAATGAGCAGTTCTTC
TRBV10-3	TRBD1	TRBJ1-6	NA	13	CAIRGTGNSPLHF	TGTGCCATCAGGGGGACAGGGAACTCACCCCTCCACTTT
TRBV25-1	TRBD2	TRBJ2-5	few	14	CASSRLAPLSEQYF	TGTGCCAGCAGCCGACTAGCCCCCCTTTCGGAGCAGTACTTC
TRBV7-9	NA	TRBJ1-1	NA	14	CASSLAASSTEAFF	TGTGCCAGCAGCTTAGCGGCATCGTCCACTGAAGCTTTCTTT
TRBV2	TRBD2	TRBJ2-3	NA	15	CASRAGTSKTDTQYF	TGTGCCAGCAGAGCCGGGACTAGTAAAACAGATACGCAGTATTTT
TRBV4-2	NA	TRBJ2-5	many	14	CASSQDPRKETQYF	TGTGCCAGCAGCCAAGACCCCAGAAAAGAGACCCAGTACTTC
TRBV7-3	TRBD1	TRBJ1-1	NA	14	CASSQQGVTTEAFF	TGTGCCAGCAGCCAACAGGGGGTGACCACTGAAGCTTTCTTT
TRBV2	NA	TRBJ2-7	NA	13	CASSRQRGLEQYF	TGTGCCAGCAGTAGGCAAAGGGGACTCGAGCAGTACTTC
TRBV12-3/TRBV12-4	TRBD1	TRBJ2-7	few	16	CASSPTRPQGAGEQYF	TGTGCCAGCAGCCCGACTAGACCCCAGGGGGCAGGCGAGCAGTACTTC
TRBV30	NA	TRBJ2-1	NA	12	CAWSRTGSEQFF	TGTGCCTGGAGTCGAACAGGGTCGGAGCAGTTCTTC
TRBV11-1	TRBD2	TRBJ2-1	many	15	CASSLRGGPYNEQFF	TGTGCCAGCAGCTTGCGGGGGGGCCCCTACAATGAGCAGTTCTTC
TRBV20-1	TRBD1	TRBJ2-5	few	14	CSASNGQGQETQYF	TGCAGTGCTAGCAATGGACAGGGACAAGAGACCCAGTACTTC
TRBV7-2	NA	TRBJ2-3	many	14	CASSLDFFLDTQYF	TGTGCCAGCAGCTTAGACTTTTTCTTGGATACGCAGTATTTT
TRBV9	TRBD1	TRBJ1-6	NA	15	CASSPGQGFSSPLHF	TGTGCCAGCAGCCCCGGACAGGGATTTAGTTCACCCCTCCACTTT
TRBV28	TRBD2	TRBJ2-4	once	15	CASPSGTLAKNIQYF	TGTGCCAGTCCAAGCGGGACCCTAGCCAAAAACATTCAGTACTTC
TRBV5-6	NA	TRBJ2-1	NA	15	CASSRIMSSYNEQFF	TGTGCCAGCAGCAGGATTATGAGCTCCTACAATGAGCAGTTCTTC
TRBV20-1	TRBD1	TRBJ1-2	NA	14	CSAPEDRGFYGYTF	TGCAGTGCTCCCGAGGACAGGGGGTTCTATGGCTACACCTTC
TRBV20-1	NA	TRBJ2-4	once	14	CSAISVEAKNIQYF	TGCAGTGCTATATCCGTGGAAGCCAAAAACATTCAGTACTTC
TRBV6-6	NA	TRBJ2-7	NA	15	CASSYSGADQYEQYF	TGTGCCAGCAGTTACTCGGGGGCCGATCAGTACGAGCAGTACTTC
TRBV3-1	NA	TRBJ1-1	NA	15	CASSRSKGGVSEAFF	TGTGCCAGCAGCCGCTCGAAGGGTGGGGTCAGTGAAGCTTTCTTT
TRBV7-2	NA	TRBJ1-2	few	13	CASRLGGAFGYTF	TGTGCCAGCAGGCTAGGGGGGGCGTTTGGCTACACCTTC
TRBV20-1	NA	TRBJ2-5	NA	13	CSAWHTTLGTQYF	TGCAGTGCGTGGCACACTACGTTAGGGACCCAGTACTTC
TRBV10-3	NA	TRBJ2-7	many	15	CAISVGEATYYEQYF	TGTGCCATCAGTGTGGGGGAGGCGACCTACTACGAGCAGTACTTC
TRBV5-5	NA	TRBJ2-7	NA	15	CASSLSLGTIYEQYF	TGTGCCAGCAGCTTGTCGCTAGGGACAATCTACGAGCAGTACTTC
TRBV10-3	TRBD1	TRBJ1-2	once	13	CAISERGGDGYTF	TGTGCCATCAGTGAGAGAGGGGGCGATGGCTACACCTTC
TRBV6-5	TRBD1	TRBJ2-1	NA	15	CASSPDRVEINEQFF	TGTGCCAGCAGTCCCGACAGGGTAGAGATCAATGAGCAGTTCTTC
TRBV6-1	NA	TRBJ1-2	NA	15	CASSALRGNLYGYTF	TGTGCCAGCAGTGCCCTCAGGGGCAACCTCTATGGCTACACCTTC
TRBV30	NA	TRBJ1-1	NA	11	CAWSLQGRAFF	TGTGCCTGGAGTCTCCAGGGGAGGGCTTTCTTT
TRBV10-3	NA	TRBJ1-3	NA	15	CAISESSASGNTIYF	TGTGCCATCAGTGAGTCGAGCGCCTCTGGAAACACCATATATTTT
TRBV6-5	NA	TRBJ2-7	NA	15	CASSLHQGGPYEQYF	TGTGCCAGCAGTTTACACCAGGGAGGCCCCTACGAGCAGTACTTC